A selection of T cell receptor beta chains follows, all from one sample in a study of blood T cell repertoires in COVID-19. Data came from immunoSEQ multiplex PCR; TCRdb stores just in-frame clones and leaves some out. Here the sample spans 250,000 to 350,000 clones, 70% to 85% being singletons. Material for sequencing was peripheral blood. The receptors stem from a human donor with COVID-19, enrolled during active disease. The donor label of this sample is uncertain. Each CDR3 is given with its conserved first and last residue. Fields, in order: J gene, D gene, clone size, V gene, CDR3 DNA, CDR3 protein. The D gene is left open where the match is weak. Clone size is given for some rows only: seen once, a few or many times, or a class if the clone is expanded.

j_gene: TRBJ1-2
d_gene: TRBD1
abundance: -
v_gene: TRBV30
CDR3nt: TGTGCCTGGAGTAAGGGGGCTGATGGCTACACCTTC
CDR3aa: CAWSKGADGYTF

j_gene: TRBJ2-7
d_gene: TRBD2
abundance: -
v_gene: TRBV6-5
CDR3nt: TGTGCCAGCAGCCGACGGGGACTAGCGGGCGGCGAGCAGTACTTC
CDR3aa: CASSRRGLAGGEQYF

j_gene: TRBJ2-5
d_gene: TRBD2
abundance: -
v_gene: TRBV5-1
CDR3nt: TGCGCCAGCAGCTTGGGTCCGCAGGGGGGACTAGCGGGAGCGGGGACCCAGTACTTC
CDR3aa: CASSLGPQGGLAGAGTQYF

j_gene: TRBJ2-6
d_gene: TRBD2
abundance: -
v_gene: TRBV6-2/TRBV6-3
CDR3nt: TGTGCCAGCAGCATATCCGGACTAGTTCCTGGGGCCAACGTCCTGACTTTC
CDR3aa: CASSISGLVPGANVLTF

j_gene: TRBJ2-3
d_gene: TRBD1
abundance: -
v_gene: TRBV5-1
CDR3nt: TGCGCCAGCAGCTTGCAAGGGACAGGGGGCGGAGATACGCAGTATTTT
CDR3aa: CASSLQGTGGGDTQYF

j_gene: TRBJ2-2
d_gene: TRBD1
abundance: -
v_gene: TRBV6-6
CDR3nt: TGTGCCAGCAGTATACAGGGGAGCACCGGGGAGCTGTTTTTT
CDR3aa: CASSIQGSTGELFF

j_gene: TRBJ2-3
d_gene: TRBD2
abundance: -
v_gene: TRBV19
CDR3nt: TGTGCCAGTAGTACCCCGGGACTAGCGGGCACAGATACGCAGTATTTT
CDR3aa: CASSTPGLAGTDTQYF

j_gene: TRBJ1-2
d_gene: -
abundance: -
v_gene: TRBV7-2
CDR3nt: TGTGCCAGCAGCCCACGCGGTTCGAGCCCCGTCTATGGCTACACCTTC
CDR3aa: CASSPRGSSPVYGYTF

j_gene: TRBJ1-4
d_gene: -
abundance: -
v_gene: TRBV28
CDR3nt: TGTGCCAGCAGTTCCCCTAGGACGGCCCGGGGAAAACTGTTTTTT
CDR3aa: CASSSPRTARGKLFF

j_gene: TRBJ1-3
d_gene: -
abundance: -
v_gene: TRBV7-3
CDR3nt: TGTGCCAGCAGCTTAGGCCCTCCCGGGGCTGGAAACACCATATATTTT
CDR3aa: CASSLGPPGAGNTIYF

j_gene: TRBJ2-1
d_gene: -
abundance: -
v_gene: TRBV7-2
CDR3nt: TGTGCCAGCAGCTTATTAGCGGTGACCGAGCAGTTCTTC
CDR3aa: CASSLLAVTEQFF

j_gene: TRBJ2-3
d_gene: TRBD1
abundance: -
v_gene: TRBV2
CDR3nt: TGTGCCAGCAGTTCACCGACAGGGGCCGGCACAGATACGCAGTATTTT
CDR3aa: CASSSPTGAGTDTQYF

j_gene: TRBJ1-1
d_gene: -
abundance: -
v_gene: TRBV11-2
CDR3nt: TGTGCCAGCTTAAGGGGGGGGTCTTCGGACACTGAAGCTTTCTTT
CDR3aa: CASLRGGSSDTEAFF

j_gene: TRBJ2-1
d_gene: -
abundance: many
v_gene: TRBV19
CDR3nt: TGTGCCAGTACCAGTCGCTCCTACAATGAGCAGTTCTTC
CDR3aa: CASTSRSYNEQFF

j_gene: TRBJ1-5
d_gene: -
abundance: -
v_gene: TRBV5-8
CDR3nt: TGTGCCAGCAGCTCCCTATCGGAGAATCAGCCCCAGCATTTT
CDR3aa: CASSSLSENQPQHF

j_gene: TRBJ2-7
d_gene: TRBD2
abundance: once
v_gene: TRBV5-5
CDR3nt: TGTGCCAGCACCCTTAGCGGGAGAGTGTACGAGCAGTACTTC
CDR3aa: CASTLSGRVYEQYF

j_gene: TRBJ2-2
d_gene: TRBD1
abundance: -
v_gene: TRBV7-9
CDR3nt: TGTGCCAGCAGCTTAGGGACAGGGAACACCGGGGAGCTGTTTTTT
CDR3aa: CASSLGTGNTGELFF

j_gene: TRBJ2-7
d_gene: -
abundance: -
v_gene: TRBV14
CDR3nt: TGTGCCAGCAGCCAAGCCCCGAGACCGGGGTCCTACGAGCAGTACTTC
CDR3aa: CASSQAPRPGSYEQYF

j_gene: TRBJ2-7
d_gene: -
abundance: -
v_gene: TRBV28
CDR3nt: TGTGCCAGCGACGATCCCCGGAGGAGCTCCTACGAGCAGTACTTC
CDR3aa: CASDDPRRSSYEQYF

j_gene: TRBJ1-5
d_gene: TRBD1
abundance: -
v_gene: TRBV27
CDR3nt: TGTGCCAGCAGTTTATACCGGACAGGGGAGACGGGTAGCAATCAGCCCCAGCATTTT
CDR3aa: CASSLYRTGETGSNQPQHF

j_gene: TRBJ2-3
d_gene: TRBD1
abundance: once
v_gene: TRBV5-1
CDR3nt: TGCGCCAGTACAACAGGGGTGGAAGATACGCAGTATTTT
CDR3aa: CASTTGVEDTQYF

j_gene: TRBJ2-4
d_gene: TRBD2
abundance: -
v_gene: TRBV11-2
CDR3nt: TGTGCCAGCAGCTTAGAGGTGCTAGCGGAAAACATTCAGTACTTC
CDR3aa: CASSLEVLAENIQYF

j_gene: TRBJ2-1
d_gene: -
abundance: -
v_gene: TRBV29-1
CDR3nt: TGCAGCGTTGGGGCCATGAAAGGGGGGGTGAGTGAGCAGTTCTTC
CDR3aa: CSVGAMKGGVSEQFF

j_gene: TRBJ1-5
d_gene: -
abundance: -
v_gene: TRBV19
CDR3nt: TGTGCCAGTAGTATAGCCAGGCGCTACCAAACCAATCAGCCCCAGCATTTT
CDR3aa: CASSIARRYQTNQPQHF

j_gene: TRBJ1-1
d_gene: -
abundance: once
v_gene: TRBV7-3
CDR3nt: TGTGCCAGCAGCCCCCCGGGCAGGGGCCGGGACACTGAAGCTTTCTTT
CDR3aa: CASSPPGRGRDTEAFF

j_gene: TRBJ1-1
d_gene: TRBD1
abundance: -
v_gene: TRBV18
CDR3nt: TGTGCCAGCTCACTTTCGGACAGGGCGCGCGTTGGGAACACTGAAGCTTTCTTT
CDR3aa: CASSLSDRARVGNTEAFF

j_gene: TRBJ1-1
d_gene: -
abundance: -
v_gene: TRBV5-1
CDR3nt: TGCGCCAGCAGCGGGACGGGGGATCCTGAAGCTTTCTTT
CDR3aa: CASSGTGDPEAFF

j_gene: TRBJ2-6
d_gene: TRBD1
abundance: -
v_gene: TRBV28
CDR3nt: TGTGCCAGCAGCTCATTAATGGAACAGGGGTTTGGGGCCAACGTCCTGACTTTC
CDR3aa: CASSSLMEQGFGANVLTF

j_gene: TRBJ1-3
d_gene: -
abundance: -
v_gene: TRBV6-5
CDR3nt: TGTGCCAGCAGTTCTGACAGGCCCTATTTAAACACCATATATTTT
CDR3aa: CASSSDRPYLNTIYF

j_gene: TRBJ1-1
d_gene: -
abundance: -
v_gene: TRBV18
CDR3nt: TGTGCCAGCTCACCATTAACGAACGGGAACACTGAAGCTTTCTTT
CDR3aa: CASSPLTNGNTEAFF

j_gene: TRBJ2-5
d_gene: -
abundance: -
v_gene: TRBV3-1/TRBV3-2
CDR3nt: TGTGCCAGCAGCCAAGGGTACGGGGGTCAAGAGACCCAGTACTTC
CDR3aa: CASSQGYGGQETQYF

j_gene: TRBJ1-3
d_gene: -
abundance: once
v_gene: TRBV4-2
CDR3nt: TGTGCCAGCAGCCCGGGGTCCTCTGGAAACACCATATATTTT
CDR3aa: CASSPGSSGNTIYF

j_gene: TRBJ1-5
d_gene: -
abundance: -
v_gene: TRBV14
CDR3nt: TGTGCCAGCAGCTCACGGGAGCCCCAGCATTTT
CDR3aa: CASSSREPQHF

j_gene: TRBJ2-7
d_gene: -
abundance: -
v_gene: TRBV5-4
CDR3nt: TGTGCCAGCAGCTTTGGTTCGACTTACGAGCAGTACTTC
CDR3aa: CASSFGSTYEQYF

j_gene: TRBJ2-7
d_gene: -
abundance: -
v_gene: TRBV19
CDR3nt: TGTGCCAGTAGTATATCGGACAATTCCTACGAGCAGTACTTC
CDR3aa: CASSISDNSYEQYF

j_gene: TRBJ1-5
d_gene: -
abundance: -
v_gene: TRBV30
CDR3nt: TGTGCCTGGACCAGGGAAGGCAATCAGCCCCAGCATTTT
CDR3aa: CAWTREGNQPQHF

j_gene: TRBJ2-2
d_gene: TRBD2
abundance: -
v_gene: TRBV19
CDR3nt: TGTGCAACTAGCGGAGTGGGTACCGGGGAGCTGTTTTTT
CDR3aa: CATSGVGTGELFF

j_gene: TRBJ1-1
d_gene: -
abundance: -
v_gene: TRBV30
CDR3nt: TGTGCCTGGAGTGTCCAGTCGACTTTGACTGAAGCTTTCTTT
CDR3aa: CAWSVQSTLTEAFF

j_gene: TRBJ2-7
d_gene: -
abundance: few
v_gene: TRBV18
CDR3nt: TGTGCCAGCTCACCAGCCCAACTCTACGAGCAGTACTTC
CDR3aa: CASSPAQLYEQYF

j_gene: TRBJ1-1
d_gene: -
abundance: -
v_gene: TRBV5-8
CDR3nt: TGTGCCAGCAGCATGGACACGAACACTGAAGCTTTCTTT
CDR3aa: CASSMDTNTEAFF

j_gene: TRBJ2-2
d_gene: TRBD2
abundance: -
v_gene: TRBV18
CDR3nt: TGTGCCAGCTCGCAGGGACTAGACACCGGGGAGCTGTTTTTT
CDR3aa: CASSQGLDTGELFF

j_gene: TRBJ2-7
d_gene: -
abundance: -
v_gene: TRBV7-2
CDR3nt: TGTGCCAGCAGCCCCGCGCGGGCAGGGGATTACTACGAGCAGTACTTC
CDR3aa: CASSPARAGDYYEQYF

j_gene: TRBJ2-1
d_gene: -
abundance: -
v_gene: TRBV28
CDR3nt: TGTGCCAGCGCGGGCCCAGCAGGGGATGAGCAGTTCTTC
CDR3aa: CASAGPAGDEQFF

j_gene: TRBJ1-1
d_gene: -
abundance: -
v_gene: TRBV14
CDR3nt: TGTGCCAGCAGCCAAGACAGGGTTGGGCACACTGAAGCTTTCTTT
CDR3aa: CASSQDRVGHTEAFF

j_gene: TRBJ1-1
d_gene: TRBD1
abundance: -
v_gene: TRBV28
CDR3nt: TGTGCCAGCAGAGATACGGGACAGGGAGGCACTGAAGCTTTCTTT
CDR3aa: CASRDTGQGGTEAFF

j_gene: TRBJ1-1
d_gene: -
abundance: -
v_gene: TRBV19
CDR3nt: TGTGCCAGTAGCAAGGAGAGATGGACTGAAGCTTTCTTT
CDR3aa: CASSKERWTEAFF

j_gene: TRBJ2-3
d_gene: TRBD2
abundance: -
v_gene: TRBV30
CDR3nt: TGTGCCTGGAATTTCGGACTAGCGGGAGGGCCCCCAGATACGCAGTATTTT
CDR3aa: CAWNFGLAGGPPDTQYF

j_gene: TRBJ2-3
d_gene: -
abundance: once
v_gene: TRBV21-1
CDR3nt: TGTGCCAGCAGAAAACGACCGGGACTAGCGGGAGGGGTCCTCACAGATACGCAGTATTTT
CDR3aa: CASRKRPGLAGGVLTDTQYF

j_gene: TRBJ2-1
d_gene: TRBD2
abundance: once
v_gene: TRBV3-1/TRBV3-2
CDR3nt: TGTGCCAGCAGCCAGCCGGCTAGCGGGATGGATGAGCAGTTCTTC
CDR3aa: CASSQPASGMDEQFF

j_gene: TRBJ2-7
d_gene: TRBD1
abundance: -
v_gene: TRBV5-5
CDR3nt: TGTGCCAGCAGCTGGCCGGACAGGGGTGTTAACGAGCAGTACTTC
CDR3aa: CASSWPDRGVNEQYF

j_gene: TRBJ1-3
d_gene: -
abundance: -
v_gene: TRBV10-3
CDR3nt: TGTGCCATCAGTGAGTCGCCCTATCGGGGTCCTAGCTCTGGAAACACCATATATTTT
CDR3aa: CAISESPYRGPSSGNTIYF

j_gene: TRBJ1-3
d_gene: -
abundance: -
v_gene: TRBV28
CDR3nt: TGTGCCAGCAGTTTCCGTGGAAACACCATATATTTT
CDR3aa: CASSFRGNTIYF

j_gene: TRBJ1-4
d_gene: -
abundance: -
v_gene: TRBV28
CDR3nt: TGTGCCAGCAGCTTCCCAAGAGCGGGGGGCGAAAAACTGTTTTTT
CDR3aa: CASSFPRAGGEKLFF

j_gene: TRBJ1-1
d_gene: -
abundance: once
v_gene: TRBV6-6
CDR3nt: TGTGCCAGCAGTTGGGGGGGCGAAGGAACTGAAGCTTTCTTT
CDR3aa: CASSWGGEGTEAFF